Listed below are T cell receptor beta chains from one sample, sequenced in a study of lymphopenia after photon versus proton radiotherapy. The protocol was immunoSEQ multiplex PCR, while the TCRdb copy is restricted to in-frame clones and leaves out a portion. The sample holds 160,000 or so clones; roughly nine tenths are singletons and the top ten take 4% to 5%. Material: peripheral blood, obtained from a patient treated with photon-based radiotherapy. These receptors were collected from a middle-aged man with gastric cancer. Both conserved end residues are part of each CDR3. The order of the fields is clone size, V gene, J gene, D gene, CDR3 protein, CDR3 DNA. The D gene is left open where the match is weak. Clone size is given for some rows only: seen once, a few or many times, or a class if the clone is expanded.

>.|TRBV7-2|TRBJ2-2|.
CASSLLPGNTGELFF
TGTGCCAGCAGCTTACTCCCTGGCAACACCGGGGAGCTGTTTTTT
>.|TRBV13|TRBJ2-3|.
CASSLNTQYF
TGTGCCAGCAGCTTGAACACGCAGTATTTT
>.|TRBV29-1|TRBJ2-2|TRBD1
CSDGQGWVTGELFF
TGCAGCGATGGACAGGGTTGGGTCACCGGGGAGCTGTTTTTT
>.|TRBV19|TRBJ2-7|TRBD2
CASSMGTSGVYEQYF
TGTGCCAGTAGTATGGGGACTAGCGGGGTCTACGAGCAGTACTTC
>once|TRBV19|TRBJ2-5|TRBD2
CASSPGLAGVETQYF
TGTGCCAGTAGTCCGGGACTAGCGGGAGTAGAGACCCAGTACTTC
>.|TRBV6-1|TRBJ1-5|.
CASSEKTNYSNQPQHF
TGTGCCAGCAGTGAAAAGACCAACTATAGCAATCAGCCCCAGCATTTT
>.|TRBV7-9|TRBJ1-4|.
CASSQPGGPNEKLFF
TGTGCCAGCAGCCAGCCCGGGGGGCCTAATGAAAAACTGTTTTTT
>.|TRBV19|TRBJ1-1|.
CASIPDSANTEAFF
TGTGCCAGTATTCCTGACAGTGCGAACACTGAAGCTTTCTTT
>.|TRBV14|TRBJ1-3|TRBD1
CASSQDPQGFGNTIYF
TGTGCCAGCAGCCAAGACCCACAGGGGTTTGGAAACACCATATATTTT
>.|TRBV30|TRBJ1-4|.
CAWSQGANEKLFF
TGTGCCTGGAGTCAGGGAGCTAATGAAAAACTGTTTTTT
>.|TRBV7-3|TRBJ2-2|.
CASSFTSTGELFF
TGTGCCAGCAGCTTTACTTCCACCGGGGAGCTGTTTTTT
>once|TRBV5-6|TRBJ2-7|.
CASSSRWGDYEQYF
TGTGCCAGCAGCTCGCGATGGGGAGACTACGAGCAGTACTTC
>.|TRBV5-1|TRBJ2-1|TRBD1
CASKERQGYNEQFF
TGCGCCAGCAAAGAGAGACAGGGGTACAATGAGCAGTTCTTC
>once|TRBV28|TRBJ1-2|.
CASSPGGGTVGGYTF
TGTGCCAGCAGTCCCGGGGGCGGTACGGTAGGTGGCTACACCTTC
>.|TRBV7-9|TRBJ2-7|TRBD2
CASSTPGLATEQYF
TGTGCCAGCAGCACACCGGGACTAGCGACCGAGCAGTACTTC
>.|TRBV30|TRBJ2-1|TRBD2
CAWSPGTSGRDEQFF
TGTGCCTGGAGCCCCGGGACTAGCGGTCGAGATGAGCAGTTCTTC
>.|TRBV18|TRBJ2-5|TRBD2
CASSQNPGTSVQETQYF
TGTGCCAGCTCTCAAAACCCCGGGACTAGTGTCCAAGAGACCCAGTACTTC